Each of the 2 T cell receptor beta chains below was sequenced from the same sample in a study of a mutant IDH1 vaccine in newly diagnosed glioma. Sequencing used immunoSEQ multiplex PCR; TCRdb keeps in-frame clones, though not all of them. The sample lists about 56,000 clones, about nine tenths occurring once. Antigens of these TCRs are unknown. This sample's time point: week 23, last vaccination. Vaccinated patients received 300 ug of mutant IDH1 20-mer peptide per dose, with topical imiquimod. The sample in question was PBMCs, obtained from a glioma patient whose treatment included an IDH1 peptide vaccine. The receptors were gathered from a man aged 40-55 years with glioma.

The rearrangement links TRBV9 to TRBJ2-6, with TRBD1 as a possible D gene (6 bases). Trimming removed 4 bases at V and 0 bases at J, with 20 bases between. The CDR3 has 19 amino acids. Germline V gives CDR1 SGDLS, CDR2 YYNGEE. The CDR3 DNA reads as TGTGCCAGCAGCATACGAAGGACAGAATCCAACTCTGGGGCCAACGTCCTGACTTTC. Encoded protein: CASSIRRTESNSGANVLTF. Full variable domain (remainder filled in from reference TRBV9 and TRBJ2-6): DSGVTQTPKHLITATGQRVTLRCSPRSGDLSVYWYQQSLDQGLQFLIQYYNGEERAKGNILERFSAQQFPDLHSELNLSSLELGDSALYFCASSIRRTESNSGANVLTFGAGSRLTVL.

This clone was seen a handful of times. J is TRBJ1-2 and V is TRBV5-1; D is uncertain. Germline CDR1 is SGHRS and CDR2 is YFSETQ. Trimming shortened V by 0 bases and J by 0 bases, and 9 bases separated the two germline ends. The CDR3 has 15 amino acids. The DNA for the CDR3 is TGCGCCAGCAGCTTGGGGGAGCCAGCTAACTATGGCTACACCTTC. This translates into CASSLGEPANYGYTF.